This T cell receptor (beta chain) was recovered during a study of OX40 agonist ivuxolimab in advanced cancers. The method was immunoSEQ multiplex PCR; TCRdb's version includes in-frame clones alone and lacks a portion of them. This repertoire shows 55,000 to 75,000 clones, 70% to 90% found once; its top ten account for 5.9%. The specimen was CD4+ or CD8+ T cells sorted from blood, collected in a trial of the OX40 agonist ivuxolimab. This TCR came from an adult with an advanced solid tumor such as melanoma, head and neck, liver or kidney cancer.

The CDR3 protein is CASRSGQLYNEQFF. DNA of the CDR3: TGTGCCAGCAGATCGGGACAGCTCTACAATGAGCAGTTCTTC. This chain connects TRBV2 to TRBJ2-1; TRBD1 agrees at 7 bases. This CDR3 comprises 14 residues. Germline assignment: CDR1 SNHLY and CDR2 FYNNEI. J lost 3 bases, V lost 6 bases, and 5 bases had no gene match.